The rows below give T cell receptor beta chains drawn from one sample of a study of blood T cells in healthy people across ages. TCRdb called the 5' RACE reads again in MiXCR, with one record for every CDR3 protein. Among about 730,000 distinct CDR3 sequences listed, roughly two fifths were seen once. Sequenced sample: blood. The receptors were gathered from a woman aged 60-70 years in good health. Each CDR3 is given with its conserved first and last residue. The order of the fields is D gene, V gene, J gene, clone size, CDR3 DNA, CDR3 protein. D genes are given only for firm matches. Clone size is stated in some rows and not others, as once, few, many or a class when expanded.

>TRBD1|TRBV29-1|TRBJ2-1|.
TGCAGCACCCGACAGGGATTTTACTCCTACAATGAGCAGTTCTTC
CSTRQGFYSYNEQFF
>.|TRBV27|TRBJ2-1|.
TGTGCCAGCAGTACCAACAGGTACAATGAGCAGTTCTTC
CASSTNRYNEQFF
>.|TRBV20-1|TRBJ2-5|.
TGCAGTGCTAGCGGGACTGACAATGAGCAGTACTTC
CSASGTDNEQYF
>.|TRBV4-2|TRBJ2-7|.
TGTGCCAGCAGCCAAGATATGTGGGGGACCGAGCAGTACTTC
CASSQDMWGTEQYF
>.|TRBV12-5|TRBJ1-1|.
TGTGTTAGTGGTAACGGGATCTCATTCACTGAAGCTTTCTTT
CVSGNGISFTEAFF
>.|TRBV20-1|TRBJ2-4|.
TGCAGTGCTAGGATGGAGGAGCACATTCAGTACTTC
CSARMEEHIQYF
>.|TRBV20-1|TRBJ2-5|.
TGCAGCGGGAGCGGTACAGGCGGCAAGACCCAGTACTTC
CSGSGTGGKTQYF
>.|TRBV5-1|TRBJ2-4|many
TGCGCCAGCAGCTTAGGGGGTGGCCTGGACATTCAGTACTTC
CASSLGGGLDIQYF
>.|TRBV20-1|TRBJ1-2|few
TGCAGTGGCCCGGATGAGGGCAAATTCTATGGCTACACCTTC
CSGPDEGKFYGYTF
>TRBD1|TRBV7-2|TRBJ1-2|few
TGTGCCAGCAGCTCGACAAGGGGGCTCAACGGTGGCTACACCTTC
CASSSTRGLNGGYTF
>TRBD2|TRBV20-1|TRBJ2-7|few
TGCAGTGCCGCGAGCGGGAGAGGACACAATGAGCAGTACTTC
CSAASGRGHNEQYF
>.|TRBV6-2/TRBV6-3|TRBJ1-1|.
TGTGCCGCAAGGGGTACTGAAGCTTTCTTT
CAARGTEAFF
>.|TRBV20-1|TRBJ1-2|.
TGCAGTGCTACGATCGATGGACCTTATGGCTACACCTTC
CSATIDGPYGYTF
>.|TRBV30|TRBJ2-7|.
TGTGCCTGGAAACCGACCGGCTCCTACGAGCAGTACTTC
CAWKPTGSYEQYF
>.|TRBV30|TRBJ1-2|.
TGTGCCTGGAGCGCAGGGGTCTTTGGCTACACCTTC
CAWSAGVFGYTF
>TRBD2|TRBV20-1|TRBJ2-7|.
TGCAGTGCTAGAGATCTGTTAGCGGGACCCATCTACGAGCAGTACTTC
CSARDLLAGPIYEQYF
>.|TRBV12-3/TRBV12-4|TRBJ2-3|few
TGTGCCAGCACGGGCAGAGCGGACACAGATACGCAGTATTTT
CASTGRADTDTQYF
>.|TRBV7-8|TRBJ2-5|.
TGTGCCAGCAGCCCTCAGGGCAGATTAGAGACCCAGTACTTC
CASSPQGRLETQYF
>TRBD1|TRBV9|TRBJ2-1|.
TGTGCCAGCAGCGTAGAGGGACAGGGTGGCGATGAGCAGTTCTTC
CASSVEGQGGDEQFF
>.|TRBV7-9|TRBJ2-3|.
TGTGCCAGCAGCTCCAACGGAGATACGCAGTATTTT
CASSSNGDTQYF
>.|TRBV3-1|TRBJ2-3|few
TGTGCCAGCAGCAATCCAGGGCCGCGCACAGATACGCAGTATTTT
CASSNPGPRTDTQYF
>TRBD2|TRBV18|TRBJ2-7|.
TGTGCCAGCTCACCAGTCGTAGCGGGAGAACGTGAGCAGTACTTC
CASSPVVAGEREQYF
>.|TRBV20-1|TRBJ1-1|.
TGCAGTGCTAGAGGCCCGAGTTTTAACACTGAAGCTTTCTTT
CSARGPSFNTEAFF
>TRBD2|TRBV4-1|TRBJ2-3|once
TGCGCCAGCAGCCAAACCACTAGCGGGGGCGCAGATACGCAGTATTTT
CASSQTTSGGADTQYF
>.|TRBV20-1|TRBJ2-3|.
TGCAGTGCTAGACGGGACAACACAGATACGCAGTATTTT
CSARRDNTDTQYF
>.|TRBV11-2|TRBJ2-1|once
TGTGCCAGCAGCTTATTTCCAGGGAGCCAAGAGACCCAGTTCTTC
CASSLFPGSQETQFF
>TRBD2|TRBV15|TRBJ2-1|many
TGTGCCACCAGCAGGGGACTAGCGCGCTCCTACAATGAGCAGTTCTTC
CATSRGLARSYNEQFF
>TRBD1|TRBV20-1|TRBJ2-7|many
TGCAGTGCTAGGGGGGGAGGTGGGACAGGGGTCTACGAGCAGTACTTC
CSARGGGGTGVYEQYF
>.|TRBV5-1|TRBJ1-2|.
TGCGCCAGCAGCGATAGGGTAGGAGACTATGGCTACACCTTC
CASSDRVGDYGYTF
>.|TRBV4-1|TRBJ2-7|many
TGCGCCAGCAGCCGGGAAAAAATAGGAGTCGCCTCGCGGTACTTC
CASSREKIGVASRYF
>.|TRBV28|TRBJ2-1|.
TGTGCCAGCAGTCGATGGTTGGGCTCCTACAATGAGCAGTTCTTC
CASSRWLGSYNEQFF
>TRBD2|TRBV20-1|TRBJ2-1|.
TGCAGTGCTAGTGACAGACTAGCTCTTTACAATGAGCAGTTCTTC
CSASDRLALYNEQFF
>.|TRBV2|TRBJ2-1|.
TGTGCCAGCAGGGCGGACTTCGGAGGATACAATGAGCAGTTCTTC
CASRADFGGYNEQFF
>.|TRBV20-1|TRBJ2-5|.
TGCAGTGCTAGAGATATTCGCCAAGAGACCCAGTACTTC
CSARDIRQETQYF
>TRBD2|TRBV11-2|TRBJ2-4|many
TGTGCCAGCAGCTCGGTGCGGGAGGCCAAAAACATTCAGTACTTC
CASSSVREAKNIQYF
>TRBD1|TRBV12-3/TRBV12-4|TRBJ1-5|many
TGTGCCAGCAGTTTGGCCGGGACAGGCAATCAGCCCCAGCATTTT
CASSLAGTGNQPQHF
>TRBD2|TRBV7-8|TRBJ2-2|few
TGTGCCAGCAGCTTAGCGAGAAGCGGGGGGGCTACCGGGGAGCTGTTTTTT
CASSLARSGGATGELFF
>TRBD1|TRBV20-1|TRBJ1-1|.
TGCAGTGCTCGAGGGGGCTTGAACACTGAAGCTTTCTTT
CSARGGLNTEAFF
>TRBD2|TRBV6-2/TRBV6-3|TRBJ2-6|few
TGTGCCAGCAGTCGACTAGCGGGAGTGTCCGGGGCCAACGTCCTGACTTTC
CASSRLAGVSGANVLTF
>.|TRBV7-2|TRBJ2-1|.
TGTGCCAGCAGCTTAGTGGTGGGAGGACGTGAGCAGTTCTTC
CASSLVVGGREQFF
>.|TRBV18|TRBJ2-5|.
TGTGCCAGCTCACCACAGGGTCTCCAAGAGACCCAGTACTTC
CASSPQGLQETQYF
>TRBD1|TRBV24-1|TRBJ2-1|.
TGTGCCACCAGACGGGACAGAAAATACAATGAGCAGTTCTTC
CATRRDRKYNEQFF
>TRBD2|TRBV12-3/TRBV12-4|TRBJ2-1|.
TGTGCCAGCAACCCTGGACGAGCGGGAGACAATGAGCAGTTCTTC
CASNPGRAGDNEQFF